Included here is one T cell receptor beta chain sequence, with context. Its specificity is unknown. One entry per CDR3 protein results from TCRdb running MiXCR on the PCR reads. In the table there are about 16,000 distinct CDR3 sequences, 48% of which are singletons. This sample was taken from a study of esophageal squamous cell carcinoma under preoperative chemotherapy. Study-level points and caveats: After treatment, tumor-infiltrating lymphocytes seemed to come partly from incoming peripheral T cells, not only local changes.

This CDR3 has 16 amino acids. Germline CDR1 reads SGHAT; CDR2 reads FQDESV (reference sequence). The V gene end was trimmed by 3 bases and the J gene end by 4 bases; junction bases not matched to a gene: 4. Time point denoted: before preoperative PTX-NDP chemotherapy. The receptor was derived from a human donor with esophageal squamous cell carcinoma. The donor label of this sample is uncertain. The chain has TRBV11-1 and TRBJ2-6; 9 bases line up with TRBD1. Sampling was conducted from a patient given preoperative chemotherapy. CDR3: CASSLDRGWGANVLTF. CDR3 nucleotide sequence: TGTGCCAGCAGCTTGGACAGGGGATGGGGGGCCAACGTCCTGACTTTC.